Below are 25 T cell receptor beta chains sequenced from a single sample in a study of T cells after yellow fever vaccination. MiXCR, run by TCRdb on the 5' RACE reads, gives a single entry per CDR3 protein. The sample carries about 580,000 distinct CDR3 sequences, roughly 17% recorded once. The material sequenced was PBMCs, taken roughly 5 days after the first yellow fever vaccination. These receptors were taken from a man between 18 and 35 years old who received the YFV17D yellow fever vaccine.

This clonotype occurred many times. V is TRBV5-1 and J is TRBJ2-2; 8 bases agree with TRBD1. V was clipped by 4 bases and J by 5 bases; unmatched bases: 10. Germline V lookup: CDR1 SGHRS, CDR2 YFSETQ. The CDR3 is 16 residues long. The CDR3: CASSPKTGAGTGELFF. Written as DNA, the CDR3 is TGCGCCAGCAGCCCGAAGACAGGGGCGGGGACCGGGGAGCTGTTTTTT.

This chain joins TRBV19 and TRBJ1-5; 7 positions match TRBD1. Per the germline V gene, CDR1 is LNHDA and CDR2 is SQIVND (reference sequence). This CDR3 region has 16 residues. Trimming took 5 bases from V and 2 from J; bases not matched to a gene: 9. CDR3 region: CASSANRGSGNQPQHF. The DNA for the CDR3 is TGTGCCAGTAGTGCGAACAGGGGTAGCGGCAATCAGCCCCAGCATTTT.

This clonotype was seen a handful of times. DNA for the CDR3: TGTGCCAGCAGCGGGGAAACCGGGGAGCTGTTTTTT. Translating it yields CASSGETGELFF. The rearrangement links TRBV5-6 to TRBJ2-2; no firm D call. Germline loops: CDR1 SGHDT, CDR2 YYEEEE. The V gene lost 4 bases and the J gene lost 5 bases, with 6 bases spanning the gap. The CDR3 runs to 12 residues.

The table lists this clonotype with a few counts. This sequence joins TRBV20-1 and TRBJ2-5, with 11 nucleotides matching TRBD2. Per the germline V gene, CDR1 is DFQATT and CDR2 is SNEGSKA (reference sequence). The CDR3 contains 17 residues. The V segment lost 0 bases and the J segment 5 bases; nucleotides outside the gene matches: 11. The CDR3 here is CSARDPKLAGGPETQYF. The CDR3 nucleotides are TGCAGTGCTAGAGATCCGAAATTAGCGGGGGGGCCTGAGACCCAGTACTTC.

The rearrangement links TRBV15 to TRBJ2-7; TRBD2 might be the D (5 bases). Germline CDR1 LNHNV, CDR2 YYDKDF (reference sequence). V was pared by 4 bases and J by 0 bases, with 16 bases between. CDR3 length: 16 amino acids. The CDR3 nucleotides read TGTGCCACCAGCACTGCAGCCTTAGGGAGCTCCTACGAGCAGTACTTC. Residues: CATSTAALGSSYEQYF.

This clonotype appeared a few times. The gene calls are TRBV9 and TRBJ1-1, with D uncertain. V was clipped by 0 bases and J by 6 bases, with 9 bases between them. CDR1 SGDLS and CDR2 YYNGEE come from the germline V gene. The length of the CDR3 is 13 residues. DNA for the CDR3: TGTGCCAGCAGCGTAGTAAGAAGTGCTGAAGCTTTCTTT. It encodes CASSVVRSAEAFF.

This clonotype has just a few counts. V gene TRBV27 combines with J gene TRBJ2-1; 8 nucleotides align to TRBD2. The CDR3 has 14 residues. The V gene end was trimmed by 3 bases and the J gene end by 8 bases; junction bases not matched to a gene: 6. Germline V gene sequence: CDR1 MNHEY, CDR2 SMNVEV (reference sequence). The chain's CDR3 is CASSFGTSSYEQFF. As DNA, the CDR3 is TGTGCCAGCAGTTTTGGGACTAGTAGTTATGAGCAGTTCTTC.

This clonotype occurred a few times. The V and J genes are TRBV5-1 and TRBJ1-1, with D perhaps TRBD1 (5 bases). With 3 bases removed from V and 5 bases from J, the gap between germline ends came to 14 bases. Germline V gene lookup returns CDR1 SGHRS and CDR2 YFSETQ. This CDR3 is built from 14 residues. CDR3: CASSSGTGETEAFF. CDR3 nucleotide sequence: TGCGCCAGCAGCTCCGGGACGGGTGAGACTGAAGCTTTCTTT.

This clonotype was seen many times. The genes are TRBV6-6 and TRBJ2-1; D is unclear. Trimming shortened V by 4 bases and J by 8 bases, and 6 bases separated the two germline ends. There are 11 residues in the CDR3. Germline V lookup: CDR1 MNHNY, CDR2 SVGAGI (reference sequence). CDR3 amino acids: CASSSPDEQFF. The CDR3 region has the DNA TGTGCCAGCAGTTCCCCCGATGAGCAGTTCTTC.

This clonotype was detected ten times or more. The chain employs TRBV3-1 and TRBJ2-7; D gene uncertain. The CDR3 length is 14 residues. V was pared by 3 bases and J by 0 bases, with 9 bases between. Germline loops: CDR1 LGHDT, CDR2 YNNKEL (reference sequence). CDR3 protein: CASSQYTASYEQYF. As DNA, the CDR3 is TGTGCCAGCAGCCAGTACACAGCCTCCTACGAGCAGTACTTC.

This clonotype occurred many times. This rearrangement joins TRBV7-9 to TRBJ1-2; TRBD1 agrees at 11 bases. CDR3 length: 16 amino acids. Per the germline V gene, CDR1 is SEHNR and CDR2 is FQNEAQ (reference sequence). J lost 2 bases, V lost 4 bases, and 6 bases had no gene match. This chain's CDR3 is CASSYRDRGFNYGYTF. In DNA, the CDR3 is TGTGCCAGCAGCTATCGGGACAGGGGGTTCAACTATGGCTACACCTTC.

V is TRBV5-1 and J is TRBJ2-5; maybe TRBD2 (5 bases). V lost 2 bases to trimming and J lost 7 bases, with 12 bases between them. Germline V CDR1 and CDR2: SGHRS, YFSETQ. This CDR3 contains 13 residues. The CDR3 DNA reads TGCGCCAGCAGCTTAGGACTCGGCGCGACCCAGTACTTC. As protein: CASSLGLGATQYF. Filled out from reference TRBV5-1 and TRBJ2-5, the complete variable domain reads KAGVTQTPRYLIKTRGQQVTLSCSPISGHRSVSWYQQTPGQGLQFLFEYFSETQRNKGNFPGRFSGRQFSNSRSEMNVSTLELGDSALYLCASSLGLGATQYFGPGTRLLVL.

This clonotype was found a few times. The chain has TRBV5-1 and TRBJ2-5; TRBD1 might be the D (5 bases). The CDR3 loop spans 15 amino acids. The germline V gene has CDR1 SGHRS and CDR2 YFSETQ. V lost 0 bases, J lost 2 bases, and 11 bases lay in between. The CDR3 loop is CASSLVMRQQETQYF. The DNA of the CDR3 is TGCGCCAGCAGCTTGGTTATGAGACAGCAAGAGACCCAGTACTTC.

This clonotype was seen more than once but under ten times. The genes are TRBV5-1 and TRBJ1-3; D is ambiguous. Deletions cut 5 bases from V and 3 bases from J, with 9 bases between. The germline V gene has CDR1 SGHRS and CDR2 YFSETQ. The CDR3 is made up of 13 amino acids. The chain's CDR3 is CASSEDVGNTIYF. The CDR3 DNA follows: TGCGCCAGCAGTGAGGACGTTGGAAACACCATATATTTT.

This clonotype has more than one count but fewer than ten. The rearrangement uses TRBV27 and TRBJ2-7; 8 positions match TRBD1. The ends lost 6 bases at V and 1 base at J; junction bases unmatched: 2. CDR1 MNHEY and CDR2 SMNVEV come from the germline V gene (reference sequence). This CDR3 region has 13 residues. CDR3 DNA: TGTGCCAGCAGGGGACAGGCTTCCTACGAGCAGTACTTC. It yields the protein CASRGQASYEQYF.

The V and J genes are TRBV29-1 and TRBJ2-3; D is undetermined. CDR1 and CDR2 (germline): SQVTM, ANQGSEA. This CDR3 has 15 amino acids. The V end lost 6 bases, the J end lost 0 bases, and 16 bases lay between the germline ends. CDR3 loop: CSVDVLPHSTDTQYF. CDR3 nucleotide sequence: TGCAGCGTCGACGTACTACCCCATAGCACAGATACGCAGTATTTT.

This clonotype appeared a few times. The chain carries TRBV7-3 and TRBJ2-3, with no clear D. Germline lookup yields CDR1 SGHTA and CDR2 FQGTGA. CDR3 length: 13 residues. Between the trimmed V and J ends, which lost 5 bases and 5 bases, there was a span of 11 bases. CDR3 DNA sequence: TGTGCCAGCAGCCGAGCCCCCCGAGATACGCAGTATTTT. The encoded protein is CASSRAPRDTQYF.

In its sample, this clonotype was seen a few times. CDR3 loop: CASSLVPHAGGGYTF. CDR3 sequence (DNA): TGTGCCAGCAGCTTAGTCCCTCACGCGGGGGGTGGCTACACCTTC. The V call is TRBV7-9, the J call TRBJ1-2, with D possibly being TRBD1 (5 bases). Trimming cost V 1 base and J 7 bases, with 16 bases left between them. Germline CDR1 is SEHNR and CDR2 is FQNEAQ (reference sequence). This CDR3 is built from 15 residues.

CDR3 nucleotide sequence: TGCAGCGTATTTACAGGGCTTGGGGCCAACGTCCTGACTTTC. Its translation is CSVFTGLGANVLTF. The V and J genes are TRBV29-1 and TRBJ2-6, with a possible D match to TRBD1 (6 bases). Germline lookup yields CDR1 SQVTM and CDR2 ANQGSEA. The CDR3 runs 14 residues. Trimming took off 6 bases at V and 3 bases at J, with 12 bases between the two ends.

This clonotype turned up a few times. This chain connects TRBV20-1 to TRBJ1-2; D gene uncertain. Between the trimmed V and J ends, which lost 0 bases and 6 bases, there was a span of 11 bases. Germline V gene sequence: CDR1 DFQATT, CDR2 SNEGSKA (reference sequence). This CDR3 is built from 13 residues. As DNA, the CDR3 is TGCAGTGCTAGAGAGGGCAGTAGAGATGGCTACACCTTC. As protein: CSAREGSRDGYTF.

This clonotype occurred a few times. The CDR3 DNA reads TGTGCCAGCAGCTCTAAGGACAGGCCACCGTCCTCCTATAATTCACCCCTCCACTTT. Translation gives CASSSKDRPPSSYNSPLHF. The J gene is TRBJ1-6, the V gene TRBV11-1; 7 bases fit TRBD1. V dropped 4 bases and J dropped 0; count of bases not matched to a gene: 12. Germline lookup yields CDR1 SGHAT and CDR2 FQDESV (reference sequence). This CDR3 comprises 19 residues.

This clonotype showed up just a few times. J is TRBJ1-5 and V is TRBV5-6; D perhaps matches TRBD1 (6 bases). Germline CDR1 and CDR2: SGHDT and YYEEEE. There are 14 residues in the CDR3. Trimming removed 2 bases at V and 6 bases at J, with 12 bases between. CDR3 region: CASSLGGVGQPQHF. Written as DNA, the CDR3 is TGTGCCAGCAGCTTAGGGGGGGTGGGTCAGCCCCAGCATTTT.

The rearrangement links TRBV20-1 to TRBJ1-4, with a possible D match to TRBD1 (5 bases). V lost 6 bases and J lost 1, with 9 bases in between. Germline values: CDR1 DFQATT, CDR2 SNEGSKA (reference sequence). CDR3 length: 13 amino acids. CDR3 sequence (DNA): TGCAGTGCCCGACAGAAAACTAATGAAAAACTGTTTTTT. Translation: CSARQKTNEKLFF.

This clonotype showed up just a few times. The chain combines TRBV6-5 with TRBJ2-6; D may be TRBD1 (5 bases). Germline V gene data show CDR1 as MNHEY and CDR2 as SVGAGI. The CDR3 runs 15 residues. The V end lost 6 bases, the J end lost 1 base, and 10 bases lay between the germline ends. The CDR3 region has the DNA TGTGCCAGCAGAAACTCAGGGTCTGGGGCCAACGTCCTGACTTTC. Protein: CASRNSGSGANVLTF.

This clonotype was counted only a few times. The rearrangement joins TRBV12-3 or TRBV12-4 to TRBJ2-2, with 8 bases identical to TRBD2. This CDR3 comprises 16 residues. J was trimmed by 2 bases and V by 5 bases; bases with no gene match: 7. The CDR3: CASSPGTRSNTGELFF. The CDR3 region has the DNA TGTGCCAGCAGTCCCGGGACTAGATCAAACACCGGGGAGCTGTTTTTT.